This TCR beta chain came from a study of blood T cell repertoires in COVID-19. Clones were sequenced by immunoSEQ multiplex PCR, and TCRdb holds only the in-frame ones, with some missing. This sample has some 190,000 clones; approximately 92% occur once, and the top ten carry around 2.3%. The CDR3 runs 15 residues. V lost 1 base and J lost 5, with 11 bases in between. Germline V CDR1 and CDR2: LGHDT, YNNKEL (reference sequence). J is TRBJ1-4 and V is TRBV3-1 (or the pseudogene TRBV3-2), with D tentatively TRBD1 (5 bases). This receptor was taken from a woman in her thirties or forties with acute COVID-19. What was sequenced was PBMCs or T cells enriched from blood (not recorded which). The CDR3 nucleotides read TGTGCCAGCAGCCAAGCGCACAGGACAAATGAAAAACTGTTTTTT. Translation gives CASSQAHRTNEKLFF.